This TCR beta chain derives from a study of blood T cells in healthy people across ages. In regard to this clonotype: Its antigen is unknown.

Study observations and caveats: Donor CMV infection status was unknown, possibly confounding age-related changes in expanded clonotypes. The study could not conclusively compare naive and antigen-experienced cells, given its unsorted PBMCs.

In germline, CDR1 is DFQATT, CDR2 SNEGSKA (reference sequence). The CDR3 runs 16 residues. The germline V and J ends were trimmed by 6 bases and 0 bases, with 20 bases remaining between them. Then a second PCR, running roughly 7 to 11 cycles, was carried out with a sample-barcoded 5' primer and a J-beta primer mix. There were at least 3 million CDR3-containing paired-end reads obtained from each sample. TCRdb reanalysed the 5' RACE reads using MiXCR and keeps one entry per CDR3 protein. The table records approximately 830,000 distinct CDR3 sequences, 62% of them present only once. Material: blood. This chain links TRBV20-1 with TRBJ1-1; no definite D call. The receptor comes from a man aged 30 to 45 in good health. CDR3 loop: CSAGRPLPPMNTEAFF. In DNA, the CDR3 is TGCAGTGCCGGCCGCCCCTTGCCACCCATGAACACTGAAGCTTTCTTT.